This T cell receptor (beta chain) was sequenced in a study of blood T cell repertoires in COVID-19. V lost 5 bases to trimming and J lost 1 base, with 7 bases between them. CDR1 is SGHTA and CDR2 is FQGTGA in the germline V gene. The CDR3 has 13 amino acids. Using immunoSEQ multiplex PCR, the repertoire was profiled, and TCRdb retains in-frame clones only, with some absent. The data contain about 250,000 clones, around 87% of them singletons. Participant-reported clinical history was the basis for cohort assignment. Cohort 3 donors were reported recovered after two negative PCRs, clearance, or symptom resolution.

The specimen was PBMCs or T cells enriched from blood (not recorded which). V gene TRBV7-3 combines with J gene TRBJ2-3; D remains ambiguous. This receptor was taken from a woman younger than 35 who had recovered from COVID-19. CDR3 protein: CASSPSGTDTQYF. CDR3 coding DNA: TGTGCCAGCAGCCCCTCAGGCACAGATACGCAGTATTTT.